Shown below are 22 T cell receptor beta chains from a single sample sequenced in a study of T cell changes during pregnancy in multiple sclerosis. This table comes from immunoSEQ multiplex PCR, and its TCRdb copy is limited to in-frame clones, with some not included. Altogether some 81,000 clones are present, approximately 89% being singletons, with the ten largest covering approximately 2%. This material consisted of peripheral blood, taken before pregnancy. Every receptor here comes from a female donor with multiple sclerosis, enrolled in a pregnancy study.

This clone appeared once. The J gene is TRBJ2-7, the V gene TRBV6-1; D might be TRBD2 (5 bases). This CDR3 has 16 residues. Germline assignment: CDR1 MNHNS and CDR2 SASEGT. Deletions cut 8 bases from V and 4 bases from J, with 24 bases between. The CDR3 DNA reads TGTGCCAGCGGTGGGGAGCCGGGAAAGATCCCATACGAGCAGTACTTC. Translation: CASGGEPGKIPYEQYF.

V is TRBV29-1 and J is TRBJ2-2; D might be TRBD1 (5 bases). CDR1 and CDR2 from the germline V gene are SQVTM and ANQGSEA. The V gene lost 4 bases and the J gene lost 4 bases, with 19 bases spanning the gap. The CDR3 is 16 residues long. Here the CDR3 DNA reads TGCAGCGTTGGGGCTGGAGACAGTGAAATCACCGGGGAGCTGTTTTTT. This codes for CSVGAGDSEITGELFF.

The genes are TRBV12-5 and TRBJ1-1; 8 bases align to TRBD1. The CDR3 is 19 amino acids. The junction had 15 bases not matched to a gene; V was cut back by 0 bases and J by 3 bases. Per the germline V gene, CDR1 is LGHNT and CDR2 is FRNRAP. The CDR3 DNA reads TGTGCTAGTGGTTTGGTACCCGATGGACAGGGTCCTTCCCACACTGAAGCTTTCTTT. Translation: CASGLVPDGQGPSHTEAFF.

This sequence joins TRBV7-9 and TRBJ2-7; no firm D call. The germline V and J ends were trimmed by 5 bases and 5 bases, with 22 bases remaining between them. Per germline, CDR1 SEHNR and CDR2 FQNEAQ (reference sequence). This CDR3 contains 16 residues. CDR3 DNA: TGTGCCAGCAGCCGCGCCGCCGGGTCCATAGGCCACGAGCAGTACTTC. Translating gives CASSRAAGSIGHEQYF.

The V gene is TRBV7-2, the J gene TRBJ1-1; 7 nucleotides match TRBD1. CDR1 SGHTA and CDR2 FQGNSA come from the germline V gene. The V and J ends lost 3 bases and 0 bases, in that order; junction bases with no gene match: 4. CDR3 length equals 15 residues. The CDR3, as DNA: TGTGCCAGCAGCTTCCGGGACAGATTGAACACTGAAGCTTTCTTT. It is translated as CASSFRDRLNTEAFF.

CDR3: CASSFYGRAGSQETQYF. As DNA, the CDR3 is TGTGCCAGCAGCTTCTACGGCCGAGCGGGGAGTCAAGAGACCCAGTACTTC. The chain carries TRBV7-9 and TRBJ2-5; 7 bases map to TRBD2. Per germline, CDR1 SEHNR and CDR2 FQNEAQ (reference sequence). This CDR3 region has 17 residues. The V gene end was trimmed by 3 bases and the J gene end by 2 bases; junction bases not matched to a gene: 12.

V and J are TRBV18 and TRBJ1-4, with TRBD1 identical over 9 bases. Germline V gene sequence: CDR1 KGHSH, CDR2 LQKENI. This CDR3 spans 15 amino acids. Trimming at V came to 4 bases and at J to 0 bases, leaving 0 bases not matched to a gene. The CDR3 region is CASSRQGATNEKLFF. The CDR3 DNA sequence: TGTGCCAGCTCACGACAGGGGGCAACTAATGAAAAACTGTTTTTT.

The chain carries TRBV4-3 and TRBJ1-2; D remains ambiguous. V was cut by 1 base and J by 4 bases, with 13 bases left in between. The CDR3 spans 15 residues. Germline CDR1 LGHNA, CDR2 YSLEER. The chain's CDR3 is CASSQGAGTAYGYTF. CDR3 coding DNA: TGCGCCAGCAGCCAAGGAGCAGGAACCGCCTATGGCTACACCTTC.

The J gene is TRBJ2-3, the V gene TRBV6-5, with 7 bases lining up with TRBD1. In germline, CDR1 is MNHEY, CDR2 SVGAGI. CDR3 size: 16 residues. J lost 2 bases, V lost 2 bases, and 7 bases had no gene match. The CDR3 loop reads CASSYNRGRITDTQYF. The CDR3 DNA is TGTGCCAGCAGTTACAACAGGGGAAGGATCACAGATACGCAGTATTTT.

V usage is TRBV4-1 and J usage is TRBJ2-1; D remains unclear. This CDR3 spans 15 amino acids. Trimming removed 1 base at V and 7 bases at J, with 14 bases between. Germline loops: CDR1 MGHRA, CDR2 YSYEKL. The CDR3 reads CASSQVPHSTNEQFF. The CDR3 region has the DNA TGCGCCAGCAGCCAAGTACCCCACTCGACAAATGAGCAGTTCTTC.

The chain recombines TRBV7-8 with TRBJ1-2; D not resolved. Trimming removed 3 bases at V and 8 bases at J, with 10 bases between. CDR3 length: 12 amino acids. CDR1 is SGHVS and CDR2 is FQNEAQ in the germline V gene. The CDR3 DNA reads TGTGCCAGCAGCTTGGGAGTGGGCGGCTACACCTTC. It translates to CASSLGVGGYTF.

The CDR3 nucleotides read TGTGCCAGCAGTCTTGGACTACATTCTTACGAGCAGTACTTC. Encoded protein: CASSLGLHSYEQYF. This chain joins TRBV2 and TRBJ2-7, with D tentatively TRBD2 (6 bases). The V end was cut by 5 bases, the J end by 4 bases, with 15 bases between. CDR1 is SNHLY, CDR2 FYNNEI, per germline. The CDR3 length is 14 residues. The full variable domain, completed using reference TRBV2 and TRBJ2-7, is EPEVTQTPSHQVTQMGQEVILRCVPISNHLYFYWYRQILGQKVEFLVSFYNNEISEKSEIFDDQFSVERPDGSNFTLKIRSTKLEDSAMYFCASSLGLHSYEQYFGPGTRLTVT.

The chain is built from TRBV6-5 and TRBJ2-7, with D perhaps TRBD1 (6 bases). Trimming removed 4 bases from V and 0 bases from J, with 10 bases in between. The CDR3 length is 14 residues. Germline V gene lookup returns CDR1 MNHEY and CDR2 SVGAGI. The CDR3 DNA sequence: TGTGCCAGCAGTTGGGGGCCAAGCTCCTACGAGCAGTACTTC. Translated, it gives CASSWGPSSYEQYF.

The chain couples TRBV11-2 to TRBJ2-7; possible D gene TRBD2, 5 bases. Germline CDR1 is SGHAT and CDR2 is FQNNGV. Trimming cost V 7 bases and J 7 bases, with 14 bases left between them. The CDR3 is made up of 12 amino acids. CDR3: CASKGDDGEQYF. The CDR3 bases are TGTGCCAGCAAGGGAGATGACGGGGAGCAGTACTTC. The complete variable domain, with remaining parts taken from reference TRBV11-2 and TRBJ2-7, reads EAGVAQSPRYKIIEKRQSVAFWCNPISGHATLYWYQQILGQGPKLLIQFQNNGVVDDSQLPKDRFSAERLKGVDSTLKIQPAKLEDSAVYLCASKGDDGEQYFGPGTRLTVT.

The V call is TRBV5-5, the J call TRBJ2-5; 9 bases match TRBD1. Trimming removed 4 bases from V and 5 bases from J; junction bases left unmatched: 9. CDR1 and CDR2 (germline): SGHKS, YYEKEE (reference sequence). The CDR3 contains 15 residues. CDR3 residues: CASSHGTGRTETQYF. CDR3 nucleotide sequence: TGTGCCAGCAGCCATGGGACAGGGAGAACGGAGACCCAGTACTTC.

The chain combines TRBV21-1 with TRBJ2-5; the table gives TRBD1 as D, unverified against the DNA. TRBV21-1 is noted as a pseudogene. The CDR3 runs to 14 residues. The CDR3 here is CASSKYQGQETQYF. In DNA, the CDR3 is TGTGCCAGCAGCAAATACCAGGGACAAGAGACCCAGTACTTC.

The gene calls are TRBV18 and TRBJ2-3; 10 bases line up with TRBD2. CDR1 and CDR2 from the germline V gene are KGHSH and LQKENI. CDR3 length equals 15 residues. With 2 bases clipped from V and 6 bases from J, the junction kept 5 bases outside the gene matches. Here the CDR3 DNA reads TGTGCCAGCTCACCAGAAGCGGGGGGGGCGGATACGCAGTATTTT. Protein: CASSPEAGGADTQYF.

The chain employs TRBV18 and TRBJ1-1; tentatively, D is TRBD1 (6 bases). This CDR3 comprises 14 residues. Germline V gene lookup returns CDR1 KGHSH and CDR2 LQKENI. Trimming removed 3 bases from V and 1 base from J, with 9 bases in between. For the CDR3, the DNA is TGTGCCAGCTCACCGTCACAGGGGAACACTGAAGCTTTCTTT. It codes for CASSPSQGNTEAFF.

This clone was found many times. V gene TRBV6-5 combines with J gene TRBJ1-2, with D perhaps matching TRBD1 (5 bases). Trimming removed 2 bases from V and 8 bases from J, with 9 bases in between. Per germline, CDR1 MNHEY and CDR2 SVGAGI. The CDR3 spans 12 residues. CDR3 coding DNA: TGTGCCAGCAGTTACGGGGGGATCGGCTACACCTTC. It specifies CASSYGGIGYTF.

The chain recombines TRBV6-5 with TRBJ1-1, with unresolved D. V lost 2 bases to trimming and J lost 7 bases, with 8 bases between them. The germline V gene encodes CDR1 MNHEY and CDR2 SVGAGI. This CDR3 comprises 12 residues. CDR3 region: CASSYPPNEAFF. CDR3 sequence (DNA): TGTGCCAGCAGTTACCCCCCCAATGAAGCTTTCTTT.

The CDR3 here is CASSYSQVGGEAFF. CDR3 DNA: TGTGCCAGCAGTTACTCTCAGGTTGGAGGTGAAGCTTTCTTT. The chain joins TRBV6-5 to TRBJ1-1; D remains ambiguous. The CDR3 has 14 amino acids. Germline V gives CDR1 MNHEY, CDR2 SVGAGI. V was clipped by 0 bases and J by 7 bases, with 12 bases between them.

The chain employs TRBV4-1 and TRBJ2-5; the D gene is possibly TRBD2 (5 bases). Trimming removed 4 bases from V and 2 bases from J, with 14 bases in between. There are 15 residues in the CDR3. Looked up from germline, CDR1 is MGHRA and CDR2 is YSYEKL. CDR3 sequence: CASSLKLGRQETQYF. As DNA, the CDR3 is TGCGCCAGCAGCCTGAAACTAGGGCGGCAAGAGACCCAGTACTTC.